This is a list of T cell receptor beta chains from one sample in a study of CXCR3-negative and CXCR3-positive naive CD8 T cells. TCRdb re-called the 5' RACE reads; one entry per CDR3 protein, DNA not given. This sample's table reports about 150,000 distinct CDR3 sequences. Sequencing input: naive CXCR3+ CD8+ T cells from blood. The receptors were sampled from a human donor in good health. Some clones in this sample may be carry-over from other donors' samples. CDR3s include the opening cysteine and the closing phenylalanine or tryptophan.

CDR3 protein,J gene,V gene
CASRPTIDRVYYEQYF,TRBJ2-7,TRBV4-1
CASSANPGSYEQYF,TRBJ2-7,TRBV7-9
CSVLAGLTDTQYF,TRBJ2-3,TRBV29-1
CSVRTSGFYEQYF,TRBJ2-7,TRBV29-1
CASSRGTGEGYTF,TRBJ1-2,TRBV4-1
CASRYIGDEQFF,TRBJ2-1,TRBV28
CASSYTGLRSDETQYF,TRBJ2-5,TRBV6-5
CASSYSMTGNYGYTF,TRBJ1-2,TRBV6-2/TRBV6-3
CASSLTGVDNYGYTF,TRBJ1-2,TRBV7-8
CASSLGVGPKETQYF,TRBJ2-5,TRBV7-3
CASRIIAGSETQYF,TRBJ2-5,TRBV27
CSARDLSGDSYEQYF,TRBJ2-7,TRBV20-1
CSVDQTYNEQFF,TRBJ2-1,TRBV29-1
CASSLGDGEETQYF,TRBJ2-5,TRBV6-5
CASSQLVTEAFF,TRBJ1-1,TRBV6-2/TRBV6-3
CASSQDFYEQFF,TRBJ2-1,TRBV4-2
CASTVGTGFYEQYF,TRBJ2-7,TRBV28
CATNPGQSLYEQYF,TRBJ2-7,TRBV28
CASSDSVGGGTYGYTF,TRBJ1-2,TRBV6-1
CASAPSIETYEQYF,TRBJ2-7,TRBV12-5
CASSRDYEQYF,TRBJ2-7,TRBV7-9
CASSEGGGYTF,TRBJ1-2,TRBV6-5
CASSPRDRAGSPLHF,TRBJ1-6,TRBV6-5
CASSLFRSPSYEQYF,TRBJ2-7,TRBV27
CASSPGQGHYNEQFF,TRBJ2-1,TRBV5-1
CASSPTYRGIEGTEAFF,TRBJ1-1,TRBV7-3
CASSTQGGTQYF,TRBJ2-3,TRBV7-3
CASSLIGTGIYNEQFF,TRBJ2-1,TRBV11-2
CSASPPEPGAYNEQFF,TRBJ2-1,TRBV20-1
CASSLEGCVGEQYF,TRBJ2-7,TRBV5-1
CASSPILAYGETQYF,TRBJ2-5,TRBV28
CASSRRDRVVDEQYF,TRBJ2-7,TRBV11-2
CASSHIPGLAGEETQYF,TRBJ2-5,TRBV7-9
CSVRESTEAFF,TRBJ1-1,TRBV29-1
CSVEWIQETQYF,TRBJ2-5,TRBV29-1
CSVVVNYEQYF,TRBJ2-7,TRBV29-1
CASSFFGGDYNEQFF,TRBJ2-1,TRBV5-1
CASQAGQGDVYGYTF,TRBJ1-2,TRBV19
CSASQANYNSPLHF,TRBJ1-6,TRBV20-1
CASREGSYEQYF,TRBJ2-7,TRBV27
CASSVGLESYEQYF,TRBJ2-7,TRBV7-6
CASSRPGQAYNEQFF,TRBJ2-1,TRBV9
CTSSESITRVNTEAFF,TRBJ1-1,TRBV10-1
CASRSDSYSNQPQHF,TRBJ1-5,TRBV12-3/TRBV12-4
CSVVVTGGGEQYF,TRBJ2-7,TRBV29-1
CDSSLAGQGSYEQYF,TRBJ2-7,TRBV11-3
CASSLLGAGAPLQETQYF,TRBJ2-5,TRBV7-9
CASSLELAGTGELFF,TRBJ2-2,TRBV11-2